These T cell receptor beta chains were read from a single sample in a study of blood T cells in healthy people across ages. TCRdb ran MiXCR on the 5' RACE reads and lists one entry per CDR3 protein. The sample holds more than 650,000 distinct CDR3 sequences; roughly 20% are singletons and the top ten take roughly 22%. The sample was blood. The receptors derive from a man aged 70-80 years in good health. The CDR3 runs from the conserved cysteine through the conserved F or W. D genes are given only for firm matches. Some rows mark clone size as missing; the rest say once, few, many or name a class of expanded clone.

cdr3_length j_call clone_size d_call v_call cdr3_aa cdr3_nt
14 TRBJ2-1 - TRBD2 TRBV2 CARTTSGSLNEQFF TGTGCCAGAACGACTAGCGGGAGCCTTAATGAGCAGTTCTTC
15 TRBJ1-2 few - TRBV12-3/TRBV12-4 CASSPGGGRIYGYTF TGTGCCAGCAGTCCTGGAGGAGGGAGAATCTATGGCTACACCTTC
15 TRBJ1-1 few - TRBV7-2 CASSLFGAGNTEAFF TGTGCCAGCAGCTTATTCGGGGCCGGGAACACTGAAGCTTTCTTT
16 TRBJ1-1 few TRBD1 TRBV4-3 CASSQIRTGFVTEAFF TGCGCCAGCAGCCAGATAAGGACAGGGTTTGTCACTGAAGCTTTCTTT
17 TRBJ2-7 - - TRBV7-8 CASSTTTNGQIPYEQYF TGTGCCAGCAGCACAACAACAAACGGGCAGATCCCCTACGAGCAGTACTTC
14 TRBJ2-5 few - TRBV3-1 CASSQVGGGETQYF TGTGCCAGCAGCCAAGTAGGGGGTGGGGAGACCCAGTACTTC
12 TRBJ2-1 - - TRBV28 CASRRLIGEQFF TGTGCCAGCAGGCGACTAATAGGTGAGCAGTTCTTC
13 TRBJ1-5 - - TRBV20-1 CSARDQSNQPQHF TGCAGTGCTAGGGACCAAAGCAATCAGCCCCAGCATTTT
15 TRBJ1-1 - - TRBV18 CASSRPSGENTEAFF TGTGCCAGCTCACGCCCCTCCGGGGAGAACACTGAAGCTTTCTTT
11 TRBJ1-2 - - TRBV29-1 CSVAENYGYTF TGCAGCGTTGCGGAAAACTATGGCTACACCTTC
15 TRBJ2-5 - TRBD2 TRBV25-1 CASSDPGGVRETQYF TGTGCCAGCAGTGATCCGGGGGGGGTCAGAGAGACCCAGTACTTC
15 TRBJ1-1 - - TRBV10-3 CAISVSGVENTEAFF TGTGCCATCAGTGTTTCAGGGGTCGAGAACACTGAAGCTTTCTTT
13 TRBJ2-7 few TRBD1 TRBV6-1 CASSVTGGGEQYF TGTGCCAGCAGTGTGACAGGGGGCGGCGAGCAGTACTTC
13 TRBJ2-1 few - TRBV7-7 CASSLVPSGEQFF TGTGCCAGCAGCTTAGTCCCCAGCGGGGAGCAGTTCTTC
14 TRBJ2-3 few TRBD1 TRBV5-1 CASSRGQVTDTQYF TGCGCCAGCAGCAGGGGACAGGTCACAGATACGCAGTATTTT
12 TRBJ2-2 - - TRBV2 CASSVRSGELFF TGTGCCAGCAGTGTTCGGAGCGGGGAGCTGTTTTTT
15 TRBJ2-3 few TRBD2 TRBV12-3/TRBV12-4 CASTSRGGGTDTQYF TGTGCCAGCACTTCGCGGGGGGGAGGCACAGATACGCAGTATTTT
18 TRBJ2-4 few - TRBV28 CASNSPGSPIVVKNIQYF TGTGCCAGCAATTCGCCCGGGTCTCCGATTGTGGTCAAAAACATTCAGTACTTC
14 TRBJ2-5 many - TRBV7-2 CASSPWGIRETQYF TGTGCCAGCAGCCCCTGGGGGATCAGGGAGACCCAGTACTTC
16 TRBJ2-3 few - TRBV7-2 CASSLQGQSSTDTQYF TGTGCCAGCAGCCTACAAGGGCAGTCCTCCACAGATACGCAGTATTTT
14 TRBJ1-5 many - TRBV7-9 CASSLSQVGQPQHF TGTGCCAGCAGCTTAAGCCAGGTTGGTCAGCCCCAGCATTTT
12 TRBJ2-5 few - TRBV12-3/TRBV12-4 CASSGVGETQYF TGTGCCAGCAGTGGGGTCGGAGAGACCCAGTACTTC
14 TRBJ2-5 few - TRBV20-1 CSARSLGQQETQYF TGCAGTGCTAGAAGTCTAGGGCAGCAAGAGACCCAGTACTTC
15 TRBJ2-5 - TRBD2 TRBV6-2/TRBV6-3 CASSALAAYQETQYF TGTGCCAGCAGTGCACTAGCGGCGTACCAAGAGACCCAGTACTTC
13 TRBJ1-4 few - TRBV9 CASSPRPNEKLFF TGTGCCAGCAGCCCCCGACCTAATGAAAAACTGTTTTTT
15 TRBJ2-1 - - TRBV7-9 CASSFAPGRDNEQFF TGTGCCAGCAGCTTCGCCCCCGGGCGGGACAATGAGCAGTTCTTC
15 TRBJ1-1 few - TRBV4-2 CASSHNHIPDTEAFF TGTGCCAGCAGCCACAATCACATACCGGACACTGAAGCTTTCTTT
13 TRBJ1-4 many - TRBV15 CATSRDPGEKLFF TGTGCCACCAGCAGAGATCCAGGGGAAAAACTGTTTTTT
13 TRBJ1-4 few - TRBV14 CASSQVPREKLFF TGTGCCAGCAGCCAAGTCCCAAGAGAAAAACTGTTTTTT
14 TRBJ2-1 few TRBD1 TRBV20-1 CSAWGQLINNEQFF TGCAGTGCCTGGGGACAGCTGATCAACAATGAGCAGTTCTTC
12 TRBJ2-7 - - TRBV20-1 CSPLGDSYEQYF TGCAGCCCTCTGGGAGACAGCTACGAGCAGTACTTC
15 TRBJ2-3 - TRBD2 TRBV6-1 CASSESSGGTDTQYF TGTGCCAGCAGTGAATCTAGCGGGGGCACAGATACGCAGTATTTT
15 TRBJ2-4 - - TRBV4-1 CASSQELSSPLGEYF TGCGCCAGCAGCCAAGAGTTGAGTAGTCCTTTGGGCGAGTACTTC
13 TRBJ1-1 few - TRBV19 CASMGRVRTEAFF TGTGCCAGTATGGGCAGGGTGAGGACTGAAGCTTTCTTT
15 TRBJ2-3 - - TRBV28 CASSQTRDLGDTQYF TGTGCCAGCAGTCAAACCCGGGACTTGGGTGATACGCAGTATTTT
14 TRBJ2-3 many TRBD2 TRBV7-9 CASSSGLAGDTQYF TGTGCCAGCAGCTCCGGACTAGCAGGAGATACGCAGTATTTT
14 TRBJ2-1 few TRBD1 TRBV29-1 CSVEGTGVGDEQFF TGCAGCGTTGAAGGGACAGGGGTAGGAGATGAGCAGTTCTTC
10 TRBJ2-1 - - TRBV29-1 CSVEYGEQFF TGCAGCGTTGAATATGGGGAGCAGTTCTTC
15 TRBJ2-1 few TRBD2 TRBV7-2 CASSLRLAENNEQFF TGTGCCAGCAGCTTAAGACTAGCGGAAAACAATGAGCAGTTCTTC
18 TRBJ2-7 many - TRBV12-3/TRBV12-4 CASKPPLRSSGSSYEQYF TGTGCCAGCAAGCCACCACTCCGGAGTAGCGGCAGCTCCTACGAGCAGTACTTC
14 TRBJ2-1 - - TRBV27 CASSLWAAGNEQFF TGTGCCAGCAGTTTATGGGCTGCGGGGAATGAGCAGTTCTTC
14 TRBJ2-7 - - TRBV2 CASIYTAWRNEQYF TGTGCCAGCATATATACGGCCTGGCGGAACGAGCAGTACTTC
12 TRBJ2-1 - - TRBV14 CASSPFDYEQFF TGTGCCAGCAGCCCCTTCGATTATGAGCAGTTCTTC
15 TRBJ1-2 - - TRBV27 CASSLSLTARYGYTF TGTGCCAGCAGTTTATCCCTGACAGCGCGCTATGGCTACACCTTC
15 TRBJ1-2 few - TRBV3-1 CASSPTTQGSYGYTF TGTGCCAGCAGCCCAACCACACAGGGTTCCTATGGCTACACCTTC
13 TRBJ2-3 - TRBD2 TRBV18 CASSREGTDTQYF TGTGCCAGCTCCCGGGAGGGCACAGATACGCAGTATTTT
13 TRBJ2-7 - - TRBV12-3/TRBV12-4 CASSLGFDGEQYF TGTGCCAGCAGTTTGGGGTTTGATGGCGAGCAGTACTTC
15 TRBJ1-6 once - TRBV27 CASSLSNGGNSPLHF TGTGCCAGCAGTTTATCGAACGGGGGGAATTCACCCCTCCACTTT